The 24 T cell receptor beta chains in this list originate from one sample, sequenced in a study of shared clonotypes between healthy human individuals. Sequencing was performed with immunoSEQ multiplex PCR; in TCRdb, only in-frame clones are kept and a portion is missing. The table lists approximately 2,300,000 clones, 85% to 95% of them singletons. Sequencing was done on a sample of naive CD4+ T cells from PBMCs. The subset here: CD45RA+ positively selected. These receptors all come from a man in his late teens or twenties in good health. Some clones in this sample may be carry-over from other donors' samples.

This chain joins TRBV28 and TRBJ1-2, with D tentatively TRBD1 (5 bases). Trimming removed 4 bases from V and 8 bases from J, with 14 bases in between. Per germline, CDR1 MDHEN and CDR2 SYDVKM. CDR3 size: 13 residues. The CDR3 coding sequence is TGTGCCAGCAGTTACGAGCGGGGCGGGGGCTACACCTTC. Protein: CASSYERGGGYTF.

CDR3 protein: CASSSGGQLNSGNTIYF. Written as DNA, the CDR3 is TGTGCCAGCAGTTCAGGAGGACAGCTAAACTCTGGAAACACCATATATTTT. The chain carries TRBV28 and TRBJ1-3; possibly TRBD1 for D (6 bases). This CDR3 comprises 17 residues. V lost 4 bases to trimming and J lost 0 bases, with 16 bases between them. Germline CDR1 is MDHEN and CDR2 is SYDVKM.

The chain is built from TRBV27 and TRBJ2-1; 10 bases are a match to TRBD1. Trimming removed 2 bases from V and 6 bases from J; junction bases left unmatched: 4. This CDR3 has 15 amino acids. The germline gives CDR1 MNHEY, CDR2 SMNVEV (reference sequence). DNA for the CDR3: TGTGCCAGCAGTTTAGAAAGGACAGGGGGCAATGAGCAGTTCTTC. Translating it yields CASSLERTGGNEQFF.

The gene calls are TRBV5-4 and TRBJ2-2; D may be TRBD1 or TRBD2 (6 bases each). The CDR3 extends over 15 amino acids. Germline assignment: CDR1 SGHNT and CDR2 YYREEE (reference sequence). V gave up 0 bases and J gave up 5 bases, with 11 bases separating them. In nucleotides, the CDR3 is TGTGCCAGCAGCTTGGCCTCGGGGGCGACCGGGGAGCTGTTTTTT. Translating it yields CASSLASGATGELFF.

The chain links TRBV9 to TRBJ2-7; TRBD2 agrees at 11 bases. The CDR3 covers 15 residues. Trimming removed 1 base from V and 3 bases from J; junction bases left unmatched: 3. Germline V gene sequence: CDR1 SGDLS, CDR2 YYNGEE. The CDR3 DNA is TGTGCCAGCAGCGTAATGGGGACTAGCGGCTACGAGCAGTACTTC. Translated, it gives CASSVMGTSGYEQYF.

Comment on this clone: This same CDR3 is encoded by further DNA sequences in the sample. The chain recombines TRBV5-1 with TRBJ2-3; TRBD2 might be the D (5 bases). The CDR3 is 13 amino acids. V was shortened by 4 bases and J by 1 base, with 7 bases between the two germline ends. Germline CDR1 and CDR2: SGHRS and YFSETQ. CDR3 in DNA: TGCGCCAGCAGCCTGGAGGGCACAGATACGCAGTATTTT. Translation: CASSLEGTDTQYF.

The chain combines TRBV7-2 with TRBJ2-7, with 10 bases lining up with TRBD1. The CDR3 runs 15 residues. Germline V CDR1 and CDR2: SGHTA, FQGNSA. The junction had 6 bases not matched to a gene; V was cut back by 5 bases and J by 2 bases. The CDR3 DNA sequence: TGTGCCAGCAGCACGGGGACAGGGGCAACCTACGAGCAGTACTTC. It encodes CASSTGTGATYEQYF.

Details on this clone: Distinct nucleotide sequences in the sample also encode this CDR3. The rearrangement uses TRBV2 and TRBJ1-1; weak D call: TRBD1 (6 bases). The CDR3 spans 12 residues. CDR1 SNHLY and CDR2 FYNNEI come from the germline V gene. The V gene lost 8 bases and the J gene lost 4 bases, with 11 bases spanning the gap. CDR3 sequence: CASRRGGTEAFF. The CDR3 DNA reads as TGTGCCAGCCGAAGAGGGGGCACTGAAGCTTTCTTT.

This clone was observed a single time. This rearrangement joins TRBV6-5 to TRBJ1-2; D perhaps matches TRBD1 (5 bases). CDR3 length: 13 amino acids. Germline assignment: CDR1 MNHEY and CDR2 SVGAGI. Trimming removed 6 bases from V and 6 bases from J, with 14 bases in between. In nucleotides, the CDR3 is TGTGCCAGCAGCCGGGCCCGAGGGGATGGCTACACCTTC. Its protein is CASSRARGDGYTF.

The chain employs TRBV4-1 and TRBJ2-7, with no clear D. V was clipped by 0 bases and J by 4 bases, with 13 bases between them. Germline loops: CDR1 MGHRA, CDR2 YSYEKL. CDR3 length equals 15 residues. CDR3 nucleotide sequence: TGCGCCAGCAGCCAAGATTCTAGATTTGGTTACGAGCAGTACTTC. Residues: CASSQDSRFGYEQYF.

The CDR3 coding sequence is TGTGCTAGTGGTCCACCAGGGGTAGGGTACAATGAGCAGTTCTTC. Translation gives CASGPPGVGYNEQFF. V gene TRBV12-5 combines with J gene TRBJ2-1; perhaps TRBD1 as D (6 bases). This CDR3 is 15 amino acids long. Germline values: CDR1 LGHNT, CDR2 FRNRAP. With 5 bases removed from V and 4 bases from J, the gap between germline ends came to 15 bases.

This clone came up once. The CDR3 DNA reads as TGTGCCAGAACGCCGCACAGAAAAAAGCAGACAGAGCTTAATGAAAAACTGTTTTTT. As protein: CARTPHRKKQTELNEKLFF. The chain links TRBV19 to TRBJ1-4, with D possibly being TRBD1 (5 bases). Germline V gene lookup returns CDR1 LNHDA and CDR2 SQIVND (reference sequence). The germline V and J ends were trimmed by 9 bases and 4 bases, with 30 bases remaining between them. The CDR3 is made up of 19 amino acids.

The V gene is TRBV5-1, the J gene TRBJ2-3; 11 nucleotides line up with TRBD2. The trim removed 3 bases at V and 0 bases at J, leaving 6 bases unmatched. There are 17 residues in the CDR3. Germline-derived CDR1 and CDR2 are SGHRS and YFSETQ. CDR3 sequence (DNA): TGCGCCAGCAGCTCCCTTCCTAGCGGGAGGAGCACAGATACGCAGTATTTT. This codes for CASSSLPSGRSTDTQYF.

V is TRBV9 and J is TRBJ2-2; 7 bases match TRBD2. The CDR3 spans 16 residues. Germline V gene data show CDR1 as SGDLS and CDR2 as YYNGEE. V was pared by 4 bases and J by 7 bases, with 13 bases of the junction left unmatched. As DNA, the CDR3 is TGTGCCAGCAGCTATATCCCAGCGGGAACGATCGGGGAGCTGTTTTTT. Translation gives CASSYIPAGTIGELFF.

This chain joins TRBV10-3 and TRBJ1-1; D call uncertain. Germline CDR1 reads ENHRY; CDR2 reads SYGVKD. V was pared by 1 base and J by 1 base, with 13 bases between. The CDR3 is 16 residues long. The CDR3 reads CAISEYWTSENTEAFF. The CDR3 DNA sequence: TGTGCCATCAGTGAGTATTGGACGTCGGAGAACACTGAAGCTTTCTTT.

This chain links TRBV11-2 with TRBJ1-1; the D gene is possibly TRBD1 (5 bases). CDR3 size: 14 residues. The V gene lost 2 bases and the J gene lost 1 base, with 8 bases spanning the gap. Germline assignment: CDR1 SGHAT and CDR2 FQNNGV. As DNA, the CDR3 is TGTGCCAGCAGCTTACAGGGACCGAACACTGAAGCTTTCTTT. Translating it yields CASSLQGPNTEAFF.

In regard to this clone: The sample holds other DNA sequences that translate to the same CDR3. The rearrangement joins TRBV28 to TRBJ1-2; D is perhaps TRBD1 (6 bases). Per germline, CDR1 MDHEN and CDR2 SYDVKM. V lost 2 bases and J 7 bases, leaving 8 bases between the germline ends. CDR3 length equals 12 residues. Here the CDR3 DNA reads TGTGCCAGCAGTTTAGGACAGACTGGCTACACCTTC. Protein product: CASSLGQTGYTF.

V is TRBV7-9 and J is TRBJ1-1, with TRBD1 as a possible D gene (6 bases). Trimming removed 5 bases at V and 1 base at J, with 14 bases between. Germline V gives CDR1 SEHNR, CDR2 FQNEAQ (reference sequence). CDR3 size: 15 residues. The CDR3 bases are TGTGCCAGCAGCCCGGAAGGGGGGGGGAACACTGAAGCTTTCTTT. Amino acids: CASSPEGGGNTEAFF.

The chain employs TRBV28 and TRBJ2-2, with D tentatively TRBD1 or TRBD2 (5 bases each). Germline CDR1 and CDR2: MDHEN and SYDVKM. V lost 4 bases and J lost 4, with 19 bases in between. The CDR3 runs to 17 residues. CDR3 coding DNA: TGTGCCAGCAGTTCGCCCAGGGCCCGGGAATCCACCGGGGAGCTGTTTTTT. Its translation: CASSSPRARESTGELFF.

The chain links TRBV9 to TRBJ2-7; 8 positions match TRBD1. The V gene end was trimmed by 0 bases and the J gene end by 6 bases; junction bases not matched to a gene: 8. CDR3 length equals 15 residues. CDR1 and CDR2 from the germline V gene are SGDLS and YYNGEE. The CDR3 coding sequence is TGTGCCAGCAGCGTAGCAGGGGGCTTCCCTTTCGAGCAGTACTTC. Its translation: CASSVAGGFPFEQYF.

The rearrangement links TRBV30 to TRBJ1-1, with D possibly TRBD1 on 6 matching bases. The CDR3 extends over 14 amino acids. Trimming pared 2 bases from V and 0 bases from J, leaving 10 bases between. Germline V gene sequence: CDR1 GTSNPN, CDR2 SVGIG (reference sequence). The CDR3 reads CAWSQTGMNTEAFF. Written as DNA, the CDR3 is TGTGCCTGGAGTCAAACAGGGATGAACACTGAAGCTTTCTTT.

CDR3 sequence: CAWIEPQGKSYGYTF. CDR3 DNA sequence: TGTGCCTGGATCGAGCCCCAGGGGAAGAGCTATGGCTACACCTTC. This chain joins TRBV30 and TRBJ1-2; D possibly corresponds to TRBD1 (6 bases). Between the trimmed V and J ends, which lost 4 bases and 4 bases, there was a span of 19 bases. The CDR3 contains 15 residues. From germline, CDR1 is GTSNPN and CDR2 SVGIG (reference sequence).

The chain has TRBV5-4 and TRBJ2-3, with D perhaps matching TRBD1 or TRBD2 (5 bases each). The CDR3 has 17 residues. From germline, CDR1 is SGHNT and CDR2 YYREEE (reference sequence). V was cut by 1 base and J by 1 base, with 16 bases left in between. The CDR3 here is CASSLWGRLRGTDTQYF. CDR3 DNA: TGTGCCAGCAGCTTGTGGGGACGCTTGAGGGGCACAGATACGCAGTATTTT. The whole variable domain, remainder taken from reference TRBV5-4 and TRBJ2-3, is ETGVTQSPTHLIKTRGQQVTLRCSSQSGHNTVSWYQQALGQGPQFIFQYYREEENGRGNFPPRFSGLQFPNYSSELNVNALELDDSALYLCASSLWGRLRGTDTQYFGPGTRLTVL.

The rearrangement joins TRBV5-1 to TRBJ1-4, with unresolved D. The CDR3 extends over 15 amino acids. Germline V gene sequence: CDR1 SGHRS, CDR2 YFSETQ. V shed 5 bases and J shed 0 bases, with 11 bases lying between them. The chain's CDR3 is CASRRQSATNEKLFF. CDR3 nucleotides: TGCGCCAGCAGACGCCAGAGCGCAACTAATGAAAAACTGTTTTTT. Variable domain in full (rest from reference TRBV5-1 and TRBJ1-4): KAGVTQTPRYLIKTRGQQVTLSCSPISGHRSVSWYQQTPGQGLQFLFEYFSETQRNKGNFPGRFSGRQFSNSRSEMNVSTLELGDSALYLCASRRQSATNEKLFFGSGTQLSVL.